This T cell receptor (beta chain) was obtained from a study of monozygotic twins with inflammatory bowel disease. General study results and limits: Twins classed as concordant or discordant showed no difference in repertoire similarity, possibly from limited power.

Details on this clonotype: Its antigen is as yet unknown.

The CDR3 runs to 14 residues. Eight reactions per sample, run separately, yielded cDNA. Incorporation of UMIs carrying a 6-nucleotide sample barcode was performed by template switching. No DNA is given; TCRdb re-called the 5' RACE reads and lists each CDR3 protein once. This sample lists 200,000 to 250,000 distinct CDR3 sequences; its ten largest clones have approximately 7.7%. The rearrangement joins TRBV12-3 or TRBV12-4 to TRBJ1-5; TCRdb indicates TRBD1, and absent DNA this call remains unverified. The sample was blood. This sequence originates from a human donor with ulcerative colitis or Crohn's disease, or a healthy co-twin of an affected twin (not recorded which). CDR3 protein: CASSRDAARQPQHF.